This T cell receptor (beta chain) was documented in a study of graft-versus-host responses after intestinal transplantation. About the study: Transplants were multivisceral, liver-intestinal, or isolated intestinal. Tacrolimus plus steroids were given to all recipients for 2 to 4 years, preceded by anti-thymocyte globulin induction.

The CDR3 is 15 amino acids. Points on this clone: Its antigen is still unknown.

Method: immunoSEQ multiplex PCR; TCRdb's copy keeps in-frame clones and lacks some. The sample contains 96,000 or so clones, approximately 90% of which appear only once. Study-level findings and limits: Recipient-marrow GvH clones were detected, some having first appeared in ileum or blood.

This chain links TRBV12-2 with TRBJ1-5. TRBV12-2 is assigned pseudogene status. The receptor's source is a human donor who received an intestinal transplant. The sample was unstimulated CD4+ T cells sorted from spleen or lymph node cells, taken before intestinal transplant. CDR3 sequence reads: CASRFSRPYDQPQHF. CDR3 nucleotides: TGTGCAAGTCGTTTTAGTCGCCCCTACGATCAGCCCCAGCATTTT.